These 29 T cell receptor beta chains originate from one sample sequenced in a study of blood T cells in healthy people across ages. It was with a sample-barcoded 5' primer and a J-beta primer mix that a second PCR of about 6 to 12 cycles was run. MiXCR was run by TCRdb on the 5' RACE reads, yielding one entry per CDR3 protein. This sample carries approximately 1,000,000 distinct CDR3 sequences, less than 45% of them seen once, and the ten largest clones take around 13%. The material sequenced was blood. The source is a man between 18 and 29 years old in good health.

The V and J genes are TRBV10-3 and TRBJ1-5, with D possibly matching TRBD1 (5 bases). The CDR3 runs 15 residues. Germline V CDR1 and CDR2: ENHRY, SYGVKD. The germline V and J ends were trimmed by 0 bases and 3 bases, with 9 bases remaining between them. The chain's CDR3 is CAISESGAVNQPQHF. CDR3 DNA: TGTGCCATCAGTGAGTCAGGGGCCGTCAATCAGCCCCAGCATTTT.

The V call is TRBV7-9, the J call TRBJ1-4; 8 nucleotides line up with TRBD1. The V segment lost 6 bases and the J segment 4 bases; nucleotides outside the gene matches: 10. The CDR3 is 16 residues long. Germline V gene data show CDR1 as SEHNR and CDR2 as FQNEAQ (reference sequence). CDR3 sequence (DNA): TGTGCCAGCAGTCAACCGCCGGGACAGGATAATGAAAAACTGTTTTTT. It codes for CASSQPPGQDNEKLFF. The entire variable domain, with the rest obtained from reference TRBV7-9 and TRBJ1-4, is as follows: DTGVSQNPRHKITKRGQNVTFRCDPISEHNRLYWYRQTLGQGPEFLTYFQNEAQLEKSRLLSDRFSAERPKGSFSTLEIQRTEQGDSAMYLCASSQPPGQDNEKLFFGSGTQLSVL.

This clonotype was picked up many times. The chain combines TRBV12-3 or TRBV12-4 with TRBJ1-4; 7 bases match TRBD1. This CDR3 region has 15 residues. V dropped 5 bases and J dropped 6; count of bases not matched to a gene: 9. The CDR3 protein is CASSRDRVQDEKLFF. DNA of the CDR3: TGTGCCAGCAGTAGAGACAGGGTCCAGGATGAAAAACTGTTTTTT.

The sample holds many counts of this clonotype. The gene calls are TRBV7-2 and TRBJ2-1; the match to TRBD1 covers 8 bases. The CDR3 sequence is 15 residues long. Germline V gives CDR1 SGHTA, CDR2 FQGNSA. V shed 5 bases and J 2 bases; nucleotides not matched to a gene: 5. The DNA of the CDR3 is TGTGCCAGCAGCCGAGGACAGGGAACCTACAATGAGCAGTTCTTC. Its translation: CASSRGQGTYNEQFF.

There are many counts of this clonotype. CDR3 sequence reads: CAISENRQETQYF. The CDR3 region has the DNA TGTGCCATCAGTGAGAACAGACAAGAGACCCAGTACTTC. The genes are TRBV10-3 and TRBJ2-5; no clear D gene. CDR1 and CDR2 (germline): ENHRY, SYGVKD. Trimming left V 2 bases short and J 2 bases short, with 6 bases between. This CDR3 has 13 residues.

This chain links TRBV7-3 with TRBJ1-1, with D hard to call. CDR1 and CDR2 from the germline V gene are SGHTA and FQGTGA. V gave up 2 bases and J gave up 0 bases, with 10 bases separating them. CDR3 length: 15 residues. CDR3 DNA sequence: TGTGCCAGCAGCTTAGCGGGAAAGGTGAACACTGAAGCTTTCTTT. Amino acid sequence: CASSLAGKVNTEAFF.

The gene calls are TRBV7-2 and TRBJ1-1; D not resolved. In germline, CDR1 is SGHTA, CDR2 FQGNSA. This CDR3 is 12 amino acids long. Trimming cost V 0 bases and J 11 bases, with 10 bases left between them. CDR3 sequence reads: CASSLALTLAFF. In DNA, the CDR3 is TGTGCCAGCAGCTTAGCATTGACCTTGGCTTTCTTT.

This clonotype was observed a handful of times. The V gene is TRBV11-2, the J gene TRBJ2-3; either TRBD1 or TRBD2 may fit D (5 bases each). The CDR3 loop spans 14 amino acids. CDR1 and CDR2 from the germline V gene are SGHAT and FQNNGV. V was pared by 7 bases and J by 3 bases, with 14 bases between. CDR3 residues: CASIPRDQTDTQYF. In DNA, the CDR3 is TGTGCCAGCATCCCCCGGGACCAAACAGATACGCAGTATTTT.

The chain joins TRBV6-2 or TRBV6-3 to TRBJ2-7; a weak D match, TRBD1 (5 bases). Germline values: CDR1 MNHEY, CDR2 SVGEGT. Trimming took 4 bases from V and 7 from J, leaving 17 bases between them. The CDR3 contains 14 residues. The CDR3 spells CASSSWGRLWEQYF. CDR3 in DNA: TGTGCCAGCAGTTCGTGGGGCCGGTTATGGGAGCAGTACTTC.

This clonotype has a handful of counts. This chain uses TRBV10-3 with TRBJ2-5, with 9 positions matching TRBD2. This CDR3 comprises 13 residues. The germline V gene has CDR1 ENHRY and CDR2 SYGVKD. V was pared by 9 bases and J by 1 base, with 3 bases of the junction left unmatched. CDR3 sequence (DNA): TGTGCCATTAGCGGGGGCCTCCAAGAGACCCAGTACTTC. This gives the protein CAISGGLQETQYF.

This clonotype was found a few times. This chain uses TRBV7-9 with TRBJ1-5; TRBD1 matches at 9 bases. The CDR3 sequence is 13 residues long. With V trimmed by 5 bases and J by 6 bases, 2 bases remained unmatched. The germline gives CDR1 SEHNR, CDR2 FQNEAQ (reference sequence). The CDR3 DNA reads TGTGCCAGCAGCGCGGACAGGGGTCAGCCCCAGCATTTT. Translating it yields CASSADRGQPQHF. The full variable domain, rest sourced from reference TRBV7-9 and TRBJ1-5, is DTGVSQNPRHKITKRGQNVTFRCDPISEHNRLYWYRQTLGQGPEFLTYFQNEAQLEKSRLLSDRFSAERPKGSFSTLEIQRTEQGDSAMYLCASSADRGQPQHFGDGTRLSIL.

This clonotype showed up many times. The V and J genes are TRBV5-1 and TRBJ2-1, with TRBD2 matching over 7 bases. V dropped 4 bases and J dropped 5; count of bases not matched to a gene: 6. There are 14 residues in the CDR3. Germline V lookup: CDR1 SGHRS, CDR2 YFSETQ. CDR3 protein: CASSLGTTNNEQFF. Here the CDR3 DNA reads TGCGCCAGCAGCCTCGGGACTACTAACAATGAGCAGTTCTTC.

This sequence joins TRBV6-5 and TRBJ1-1; 8 positions agree with TRBD1. V lost 2 bases, J lost 1 base, and 3 bases stayed unmatched. CDR1 MNHEY and CDR2 SVGAGI come from the germline V gene. CDR3 length: 15 amino acids. The CDR3 is CASSYAGQGNTEAFF. The CDR3, as DNA: TGTGCCAGCAGTTACGCCGGACAGGGGAACACTGAAGCTTTCTTT.

The rearrangement uses TRBV7-8 and TRBJ1-2; 9 bases line up with TRBD1. J lost 6 bases, V lost 5 bases, and 7 bases had no gene match. This CDR3 is built from 14 residues. Germline V gene data show CDR1 as SGHVS and CDR2 as FQNEAQ. The CDR3 protein is CASSPGTGLDGYTF. The CDR3 nucleotides are TGTGCCAGCAGCCCCGGGACAGGGTTGGATGGCTACACCTTC. Drawing the rest from reference TRBV7-8 and TRBJ1-2, the complete variable domain is GAGVSQSPRYKVAKRGQDVALRCDPISGHVSLFWYQQALGQGPEFLTYFQNEAQLDKSGLPSDRFFAERPEGSVSTLKIQRTQQEDSAVYLCASSPGTGLDGYTFGSGTRLTVV.

This rearrangement joins TRBV20-1 to TRBJ1-1, with D hard to call. CDR1 is DFQATT and CDR2 is SNEGSKA in the germline V gene (reference sequence). Trimming left V 1 base short and J 3 bases short, with 9 bases between. The CDR3 is made up of 13 amino acids. The CDR3 nucleotides read TGCAGTGCTAGAGCGGGGTATGACACTGAAGCTTTCTTT. Protein product: CSARAGYDTEAFF.

This clonotype was seen at least ten times. This chain joins TRBV25-1 and TRBJ1-1; TRBD1 aligns across 7 bases. Looked up from germline, CDR1 is MGHDK and CDR2 is SYGVNS. With V trimmed by 7 bases and J by 4 bases, 3 bases remained unmatched. This CDR3 is 12 amino acids long. CDR3 in DNA: TGTGCCAGCAAACAGGGGAGCACTGAAGCTTTCTTT. Protein sequence: CASKQGSTEAFF.

This sequence joins TRBV29-1 and TRBJ1-2, with D possibly matching TRBD1 (5 bases). This CDR3 spans 15 amino acids. The V end lost 0 bases, the J end lost 2 bases, and 13 bases lay between the germline ends. Germline V CDR1 and CDR2: SQVTM, ANQGSEA. CDR3 in amino acids: CSVEEWEGPNYGYTF. The CDR3 DNA sequence: TGCAGCGTTGAAGAATGGGAGGGGCCCAACTATGGCTACACCTTC.

Written as DNA, the CDR3 is TGTGCCAGCAGTACCAGGGGCAAAAACATTCAGTACTTC. Translated, it gives CASSTRGKNIQYF. The rearrangement uses TRBV6-2 or TRBV6-3 and TRBJ2-4; weak D call: TRBD1 (6 bases). V was cut by 5 bases and J by 3 bases, with 8 bases left in between. CDR3 size: 13 residues. The germline V gene encodes CDR1 MNHEY and CDR2 SVGEGT.

The chain employs TRBV29-1 and TRBJ2-1, with a possible D match to TRBD1 (5 bases). The CDR3 spans 11 residues. Germline V gene sequence: CDR1 SQVTM, CDR2 ANQGSEA. V lost 6 bases and J lost 7, with 10 bases in between. The CDR3 reads CSVRQLNEQFF. The CDR3 DNA reads as TGCAGCGTAAGACAGCTTAATGAGCAGTTCTTC.

V is TRBV20-1 and J is TRBJ2-3; 7 nucleotides agree with TRBD1. Germline CDR1 and CDR2: DFQATT and SNEGSKA (reference sequence). J gave up 3 bases and V 6 bases, and 12 bases lay outside the gene matches. The CDR3 spans 15 residues. CDR3 coding DNA: TGCAGTGCCGAGCCCCGGGACAGACCGACAGATACGCAGTATTTT. Translated: CSAEPRDRPTDTQYF.

J is TRBJ2-7 and V is TRBV10-2; possible D gene TRBD1, 5 bases. Looked up from germline, CDR1 is WSHSY and CDR2 is SAAADI. This CDR3 has 15 amino acids. The V and J ends lost 1 base and 2 bases respectively, with 12 bases between them. The CDR3 protein is CASSEWGQGAYEQYF. DNA for the CDR3: TGCGCCAGCAGTGAGTGGGGTCAGGGCGCCTACGAGCAGTACTTC.

This chain uses TRBV11-2 with TRBJ2-3; D ambiguous. V lost 1 base to trimming and J lost 5 bases, with 10 bases between them. The CDR3 runs to 14 residues. Germline V lookup: CDR1 SGHAT, CDR2 FQNNGV. CDR3 in DNA: TGTGCCAGCAGCTTAGGTGTAGGGCAAGATACGCAGTATTTT. Protein sequence: CASSLGVGQDTQYF.

The chain uses TRBV27 and TRBJ1-2; maybe TRBD1 (6 bases). V lost 2 bases and J 4 bases, leaving 11 bases between the germline ends. Germline V gene sequence: CDR1 MNHEY, CDR2 SMNVEV (reference sequence). This CDR3 is 14 amino acids long. The CDR3 loop is CASSLAGDAYGYTF. CDR3 DNA: TGTGCCAGCAGTTTAGCAGGGGACGCCTATGGCTACACCTTC.

This clonotype was detected only a few times. Germline is not matched at one junction end, which may reflect a read error. This sequence joins TRBV6-5 and TRBJ1-2; D uncertain. The CDR3 loop spans 14 amino acids. Germline-derived CDR1 and CDR2 are MNHEY and SVGAGI. The CDR3 sequence is CASSHGPLNDGYTF. CDR3 nucleotide sequence: TGTGCCAGCAGTCACGGTCCCCTTAACGATGGCTACACCTTC.

The chain is built from TRBV9 and TRBJ2-5; D is ambiguous. This CDR3 spans 15 amino acids. Germline V gene lookup returns CDR1 SGDLS and CDR2 YYNGEE. V lost 4 bases, J lost 0 bases, and 13 bases lay in between. The CDR3 region is CASSSWGDNQETQYF. As DNA, the CDR3 is TGTGCCAGCAGCTCATGGGGTGATAACCAAGAGACCCAGTACTTC. The full variable domain, in which reference TRBV9 and TRBJ2-5 provide the parts outside the CDR3, is DSGVTQTPKHLITATGQRVTLRCSPRSGDLSVYWYQQSLDQGLQFLIQYYNGEERAKGNILERFSAQQFPDLHSELNLSSLELGDSALYFCASSSWGDNQETQYFGPGTRLLVL.

This chain connects TRBV7-9 to TRBJ1-1; D is perhaps TRBD1 (5 bases). The CDR3 totals 11 residues. Germline V gene data show CDR1 as SEHNR and CDR2 as FQNEAQ (reference sequence). Trimming left V 7 bases short and J 3 bases short, with 6 bases between. The CDR3 DNA is TGTGCCAGCACAGGGCACACTGAAGCTTTCTTT. It specifies CASTGHTEAFF.

This clonotype came up many times. This sequence joins TRBV12-3 or TRBV12-4 and TRBJ2-1; weak D call: TRBD2 (6 bases). This CDR3 region has 16 residues. V was shortened by 2 bases and J by 1 base, with 12 bases between the two germline ends. The CDR3: CASSLYGRGSYNEQFF. The DNA for the CDR3 is TGTGCCAGCAGTTTATACGGGCGGGGATCCTACAATGAGCAGTTCTTC.

This clonotype was seen only a few times. The chain has TRBV7-9 and TRBJ2-7; tentatively, D is TRBD1 (7 bases). V lost 9 bases, J lost 0 bases, and 15 bases lay in between. The CDR3 is 14 amino acids. Per germline, CDR1 SEHNR and CDR2 FQNEAQ (reference sequence). CDR3 nucleotides: TGTGCCAGTCTGCAGGGGGGCAGCTCCTACGAGCAGTACTTC. Its translation is CASLQGGSSYEQYF. The full variable domain, with the rest looked up from reference TRBV7-9 and TRBJ2-7, is DTGVSQNPRHKITKRGQNVTFRCDPISEHNRLYWYRQTLGQGPEFLTYFQNEAQLEKSRLLSDRFSAERPKGSFSTLEIQRTEQGDSAMYLCASLQGGSSYEQYFGPGTRLTVT.

V is TRBV4-1 and J is TRBJ2-5; 7 nucleotides agree with TRBD2. The germline V gene has CDR1 MGHRA and CDR2 YSYEKL. This CDR3 region has 15 residues. Losses at the gene ends were 0 bases for V and 5 bases for J; bases not matched to a gene: 6. CDR3 region: CASSQDGKGGETQYF. As DNA, the CDR3 is TGCGCCAGCAGCCAAGATGGGAAGGGAGGGGAGACCCAGTACTTC.